Below are 5 T cell receptor beta chains sequenced from a single sample in a study of blood T cell repertoires in COVID-19. The data were produced by immunoSEQ multiplex PCR, yet TCRdb's version contains in-frame clones alone and is incomplete. This sample has about 170,000 clones, with 83% found just once. Sequencing was performed on PBMCs or T cells enriched from blood (not recorded which). The receptors here all came from a woman between 50 and 59 years old who had recovered from COVID-19.

This clone was counted once. J is TRBJ2-7 and V is TRBV4-1; 7 bases map to TRBD2. The V gene's germline CDR1 is MGHRA and CDR2 YSYEKL. The CDR3 consists of 14 residues. The V segment lost 1 base and the J segment 5 bases; nucleotides outside the gene matches: 5. In nucleotides, the CDR3 is TGCGCCAGCAGCCAAGCCGGGGGGTGGGACGAGCAGTACGTC. This encodes CASSQAGGWDEQYV.

The V and J genes are TRBV7-9 and TRBJ2-7; 13 nucleotides line up with TRBD2. The CDR3 is made up of 15 amino acids. In germline, CDR1 is SEHNR, CDR2 FQNEAQ (reference sequence). Losses at the gene ends were 5 bases for V and 5 bases for J; bases not matched to a gene: 6. This chain's CDR3 is CASSVGLAGAHEQYV. In DNA, the CDR3 is TGTGCCAGCAGCGTTGGACTAGCGGGAGCCCACGAGCAGTACGTC.

This clone was seen more than once but under ten times. The gene calls are TRBV6-5 and TRBJ2-2; a weak D match, TRBD1 (5 bases). V was shortened by 11 bases and J by 4 bases, with 14 bases between the two germline ends. This CDR3 has 13 amino acids. CDR1 and CDR2 from the germline V gene are MNHEY and SVGAGI. The CDR3 reads CAARQPGTGELFF. CDR3 DNA sequence: TGTGCCGCCAGACAGCCGGGCACCGGGGAGCTGTTTTTT.

The chain links TRBV27 to TRBJ1-2; 8 bases match TRBD1. With V trimmed by 5 bases and J by 8 bases, 7 bases remained unmatched. CDR3 length: 13 residues. Per the germline V gene, CDR1 is MNHEY and CDR2 is SMNVEV (reference sequence). The CDR3 DNA reads as TGTGCCAGCAGTGGACAGGGTCGGGGCGGCTACACCTTC. Residues: CASSGQGRGGYTF.

J is TRBJ1-2 and V is TRBV11-2; D call uncertain. The CDR3 covers 13 residues. The V end was cut by 5 bases, the J end by 2 bases, with 9 bases between. Germline assignment: CDR1 SGHAT and CDR2 FQNNGV. This CDR3 is CASSPSDNYGYTF. The CDR3 DNA sequence: TGTGCCAGCAGCCCCAGCGACAACTATGGCTACACCTTC.